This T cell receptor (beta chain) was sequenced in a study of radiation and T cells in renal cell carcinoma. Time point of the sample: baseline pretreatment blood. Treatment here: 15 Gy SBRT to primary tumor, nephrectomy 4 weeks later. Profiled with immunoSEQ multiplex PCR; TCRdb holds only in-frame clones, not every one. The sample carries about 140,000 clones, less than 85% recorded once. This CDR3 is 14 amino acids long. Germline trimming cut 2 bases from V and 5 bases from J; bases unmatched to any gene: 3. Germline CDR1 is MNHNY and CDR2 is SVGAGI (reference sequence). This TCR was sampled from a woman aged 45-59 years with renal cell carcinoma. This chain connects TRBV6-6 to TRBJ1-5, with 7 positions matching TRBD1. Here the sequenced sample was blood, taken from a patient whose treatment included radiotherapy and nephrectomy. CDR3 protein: CASSYQGVDQPQHF. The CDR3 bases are TGTGCCAGCAGTTACCAGGGGGTGGATCAGCCCCAGCATTTT.